The source of this T cell receptor beta chain is a study of CD8 T cells in Susac syndrome. TCR beta from blood CD8+ and CD4+ T cells was sequenced. While CD8+ and CD4+ T cells were isolated negatively, TEMRA cells were enriched by FACS. This CDR3 has 15 residues. The germline V gene encodes CDR1 SGHNT and CDR2 YYREEE (reference sequence). Trimming stripped 0 bases from V and 6 bases from J, with 16 bases between. Random hexamers were used to reverse transcribe an amount of roughly 0.45 to 1 ug RNA. TCR beta CDR3 was amplified by immunoSEQ multiplex PCR. This amplification extended across 54 Vbeta and 13 Jbeta segments. TCRdb re-derived calls from the immunoSEQ multiplex PCR reads in MiXCR, one entry per CDR3 protein. The data hold 400,000 or so distinct CDR3 sequences, with roughly 85% observed a single time.

This TCR was sampled from a human donor with multiple sclerosis. Source material: CD8+ T cells from PBMCs. The chain has TRBV5-4 and TRBJ2-7, with D perhaps TRBD1 (5 bases). CDR3 in amino acids: CASSLAVAGKGEQYF. The CDR3 DNA sequence: TGTGCCAGCAGCTTGGCTGTCGCAGGGAAAGGCGAGCAGTACTTC.